These 26 T cell receptor beta chains came from one sample sequenced in a study of OX40 agonist ivuxolimab in advanced cancers. TCRdb's table, derived via immunoSEQ multiplex PCR, lists solely in-frame clones and lacks some. The table has around 80,000 clones, roughly four fifths seen once. The sample was CD4+ or CD8+ T cells sorted from blood, taken in a trial of the OX40 agonist ivuxolimab. Receptor source: an adult with an advanced solid tumor such as melanoma, head and neck, liver or kidney cancer.

The V and J genes are TRBV7-9 and TRBJ1-1; possible D gene TRBD1, 5 bases. Per the germline V gene, CDR1 is SEHNR and CDR2 is FQNEAQ (reference sequence). The V end lost 6 bases, the J end lost 1 base, and 12 bases lay between the germline ends. The CDR3 is 14 residues long. DNA of the CDR3: TGTGCCAGCAGTTCGGGGACGGAGAACACTGAAGCTTTCTTT. Its protein is CASSSGTENTEAFF.

The chain employs TRBV5-6 and TRBJ1-2; D gene ambiguous. The CDR3 loop spans 13 amino acids. V was trimmed by 4 bases and J by 7 bases, leaving 14 bases between them. Germline values: CDR1 SGHDT, CDR2 YYEEEE. The CDR3 reads CASSRFSSGGYTF. The CDR3 nucleotides are TGTGCCAGCAGCCGATTTTCCAGTGGTGGCTACACCTTC.

The rearrangement uses TRBV7-8 and TRBJ1-5; 9 bases align to TRBD1. Germline V lookup: CDR1 SGHVS, CDR2 FQNEAQ. There are 18 residues in the CDR3. Unmatched junction bases numbered 10, after V lost 2 bases and J lost 2 bases. For the CDR3, the DNA is TGTGCCAGCAGCTTATGGACAGGGGCTTCGGCGGGCAATCAGCCCCAGCATTTT. Protein product: CASSLWTGASAGNQPQHF.

The V call is TRBV27, the J call TRBJ2-7, with a weak D call TRBD1 (6 bases). Germline assignment: CDR1 MNHEY and CDR2 SMNVEV (reference sequence). The CDR3 is made up of 13 amino acids. Deletions cut 8 bases from V and 1 base from J, with 12 bases between. CDR3 coding DNA: TGTGCCAGCGCCTCAGGGGATTCCTACGAGCAGTACTTC. The encoded protein is CASASGDSYEQYF.

The chain couples TRBV7-3 to TRBJ2-3, with TRBD2 matching over 8 bases. V dropped 5 bases and J dropped 1; count of bases not matched to a gene: 8. In germline, CDR1 is SGHTA, CDR2 FQGTGA. CDR3 length: 16 residues. The CDR3 bases are TGTGCCAGCAGCCAGGGGAGTAGCGGGGGCACAGATACGCAGTATTTT. Protein product: CASSQGSSGGTDTQYF. Drawing the rest from reference TRBV7-3 and TRBJ2-3, the complete variable domain is GAGVSQTPSNKVTEKGKYVELRCDPISGHTALYWYRQSLGQGPEFLIYFQGTGAADDSGLPNDRFFAVRPEGSVSTLKIQRTERGDSAVYLCASSQGSSGGTDTQYFGPGTRLTVL.

The V and J genes are TRBV6-5 and TRBJ2-7, with no clear D. Germline V lookup: CDR1 MNHEY, CDR2 SVGAGI. CDR3 length: 12 amino acids. V gave up 10 bases and J gave up 1 base, with 11 bases separating them. CDR3: CATLGYSYEQYF. The CDR3 coding sequence is TGTGCCACCCTAGGATATTCCTACGAGCAGTACTTC.

In this sample, this clone turned up a few times. J is TRBJ1-5 and V is TRBV27, with D unresolved. V dropped 7 bases and J dropped 10 bases, with 17 bases sitting between them. This CDR3 is 13 amino acids long. In germline, CDR1 is MNHEY, CDR2 SMNVEV (reference sequence). The CDR3 region has the DNA TGTGCCAGCACGTCGGGGAGGGTTCTTCCCCAGCATTTT. This translates into CASTSGRVLPQHF.

CDR3 loop: CASVPSLSNQPQHF. The CDR3 DNA reads as TGTGCCAGCGTTCCCAGTTTGAGCAATCAGCCCCAGCATTTT. The genes are TRBV6-1 and TRBJ1-5; D remains ambiguous. V was pared by 8 bases and J by 1 base, with 12 bases between. Per germline, CDR1 MNHNS and CDR2 SASEGT. This CDR3 region has 14 residues.

The chain recombines TRBV2 with TRBJ1-2, with 8 bases that match TRBD1. CDR1 SNHLY and CDR2 FYNNEI come from the germline V gene. This CDR3 spans 12 amino acids. Unmatched junction bases numbered 4, after V lost 6 bases and J lost 7 bases. In nucleotides, the CDR3 is TGTGCCAGCAGAGGGACAGGTAGTGGCTACACCTTC. Protein: CASRGTGSGYTF.

The chain is built from TRBV10-3 and TRBJ1-5, with a possible D match to TRBD1 (6 bases). The V and J ends lost 10 bases and 0 bases respectively, with 16 bases between them. The germline V gene has CDR1 ENHRY and CDR2 SYGVKD. There are 15 residues in the CDR3. CDR3 DNA: TGTGCCACCGCGGACAGCGAATATAGCAATCAGCCCCAGCATTTT. Residues: CATADSEYSNQPQHF.

The V gene is TRBV6-6, the J gene TRBJ1-2; D is ambiguous. Trimming pared 5 bases from V and 8 bases from J, leaving 15 bases between. Per the germline V gene, CDR1 is MNHNY and CDR2 is SVGAGI (reference sequence). This CDR3 comprises 13 residues. The CDR3 region has the DNA TGTGCCAGCAGTCCGGGAGGGTCTAAGGGCTACACCTTC. Its translation: CASSPGGSKGYTF.

The chain is built from TRBV2 and TRBJ1-1, with a tentative D call TRBD1 (6 bases). CDR1 SNHLY and CDR2 FYNNEI come from the germline V gene. The V gene lost 9 bases and the J gene lost 6 bases, with 20 bases spanning the gap. The CDR3 covers 14 residues. This CDR3 is CASFEGGKVAEAFF. The CDR3 DNA follows: TGTGCCAGTTTCGAGGGGGGAAAGGTTGCTGAAGCTTTCTTT. The full variable domain, in which reference TRBV2 and TRBJ1-1 provide the parts outside the CDR3, is EPEVTQTPSHQVTQMGQEVILRCVPISNHLYFYWYRQILGQKVEFLVSFYNNEISEKSEIFDDQFSVERPDGSNFTLKIRSTKLEDSAMYFCASFEGGKVAEAFFGQGTRLTVV.

J is TRBJ2-1 and V is TRBV9; D might be TRBD1 (5 bases). Trimming cost V 6 bases and J 2 bases, with 18 bases left between them. Looked up from germline, CDR1 is SGDLS and CDR2 is YYNGEE. The CDR3 is 16 residues long. CDR3 sequence (DNA): TGTGCCAGCAACGGGCAGGGATCGATAACCTACAATGAGCAGTTCTTC. As protein: CASNGQGSITYNEQFF.

The chain uses TRBV6-5 and TRBJ2-2; D uncertain. This CDR3 is built from 13 residues. V was clipped by 0 bases and J by 8 bases, with 7 bases between them. The V gene's germline CDR1 is MNHEY and CDR2 SVGAGI. CDR3 sequence: CASSYSYRGELFF. The CDR3 nucleotides read TGTGCCAGCAGTTACTCGTACAGAGGGGAGCTGTTTTTT.

This rearrangement joins TRBV11-2 to TRBJ2-1; D may match TRBD1 or TRBD2 (6 bases each). Trimming stripped 1 base from V and 7 bases from J, with 14 bases between. The germline V gene has CDR1 SGHAT and CDR2 FQNNGV. This CDR3 has 15 amino acids. CDR3 in DNA: TGTGCCAGCAGCTTAGTCGGGGGACATTATAATGAGCAGTTCTTC. Translating it yields CASSLVGGHYNEQFF.

The V and J genes are TRBV5-4 and TRBJ2-5; TRBD1 is a possible D gene (6 bases). CDR1 and CDR2 from the germline V gene are SGHNT and YYREEE (reference sequence). The CDR3 has 17 amino acids. Trimming removed 3 bases at V and 0 bases at J, with 18 bases between. This CDR3 reads CASSWSDLGAYQETQYF. The CDR3 DNA reads TGTGCCAGCAGCTGGAGTGATTTGGGGGCGTACCAAGAGACCCAGTACTTC.

This clone occurred a few times. This chain connects TRBV2 to TRBJ1-5, with D perhaps matching TRBD1 (5 bases). V lost 4 bases and J 7 bases, leaving 14 bases between the germline ends. CDR1 and CDR2 (germline): SNHLY, FYNNEI. This CDR3 is 14 amino acids long. For the CDR3, the DNA is TGTGCCAGCAGTGTGGGGAGGGGTAGGCAGCCCCAGCATTTT. Translating it yields CASSVGRGRQPQHF.

The CDR3: CASSSLSPGQSPWSYEQYF. The CDR3, as DNA: TGTGCCAGCAGTTCTCTCTCTCCCGGACAGTCACCCTGGTCCTACGAGCAGTACTTC. The chain uses TRBV28 and TRBJ2-7; D might be TRBD1 (6 bases). The CDR3 is 19 amino acids. Germline CDR1 MDHEN, CDR2 SYDVKM. Trimming left V 4 bases short and J 1 base short, with 26 bases between.

This clone has just a few counts. The rearrangement uses TRBV2 and TRBJ2-5; D is unclear. Germline loops: CDR1 SNHLY, CDR2 FYNNEI. Trimming cost V 1 base and J 6 bases, with 0 bases left between them. CDR3 size: 10 residues. This chain's CDR3 is CASSEETQYF. The CDR3 nucleotides are TGTGCCAGCAGTGAAGAGACCCAGTACTTC.

This rearrangement joins TRBV10-3 to TRBJ2-1; D is uncertain. Germline CDR1 is ENHRY and CDR2 is SYGVKD. V was cut by 3 bases and J by 6 bases, with 9 bases left in between. The CDR3 has 13 residues. The CDR3 DNA follows: TGTGCCATCAGTGACGGCCGGGCCAATGAGCAGTTCTTC. Protein: CAISDGRANEQFF.

The J gene is TRBJ2-7, the V gene TRBV28, with D possibly matching TRBD1 (5 bases). Trimming cost V 8 bases and J 2 bases, with 19 bases left between them. The CDR3 extends over 15 amino acids. Germline V CDR1 and CDR2: MDHEN, SYDVKM. The CDR3 DNA sequence: TGTGCCAGCGGTCCAGGGCAGGTTGAAGCCTACGAGCAGTACTTC. Translating it yields CASGPGQVEAYEQYF.

This sequence joins TRBV28 and TRBJ2-7; 11 nucleotides agree with TRBD1. CDR3 length equals 13 residues. The germline gives CDR1 MDHEN, CDR2 SYDVKM. With V trimmed by 10 bases and J by 9 bases, 11 bases remained unmatched. The CDR3 region has the DNA TGTGCCACCGGGGGACAGGGGGTGTTCGCGCAGTACTTC. This codes for CATGGQGVFAQYF.

This clone was picked up a small number of times. The chain combines TRBV5-6 with TRBJ2-5, with 10 bases identical to TRBD2. Germline V CDR1 and CDR2: SGHDT, YYEEEE. The CDR3 runs to 17 residues. The ends lost 0 bases at V and 5 bases at J; junction bases unmatched: 10. In nucleotides, the CDR3 is TGTGCCAGCAGCTTGGCAAGAGGACTAGCGGCGGCGGAGACCCAGTACTTC. Its protein is CASSLARGLAAAETQYF.

This clone has a handful of counts. The V call is TRBV6-6, the J call TRBJ1-5; unclear D gene. In germline, CDR1 is MNHNY, CDR2 SVGAGI (reference sequence). The CDR3 runs 13 residues. Trimming cost V 4 bases and J 6 bases, with 10 bases left between them. CDR3 bases: TGTGCCAGCAGTTTGGTCAGTAGTCAGCCCCAGCATTTT. Translation gives CASSLVSSQPQHF.

This clone has more than one count but fewer than ten. The chain carries TRBV5-4 and TRBJ1-6; D uncertain. There are 14 residues in the CDR3. Trimming cost V 0 bases and J 12 bases, with 13 bases left between them. Per the germline V gene, CDR1 is SGHNT and CDR2 is YYREEE (reference sequence). CDR3 nucleotides: TGTGCCAGCAGCTTGGCCTCGGAGGGAGGACCCCTCCACTTT. Its translation: CASSLASEGGPLHF.

The chain joins TRBV2 to TRBJ2-7; 8 positions match TRBD2. After removal of 7 bases from V and 3 bases from J, the junction contained 8 bases not matched to a gene. CDR3 length: 14 amino acids. Germline assignment: CDR1 SNHLY and CDR2 FYNNEI. This CDR3 is CASKYRTSSYEQYF. CDR3 in DNA: TGTGCCAGCAAATACCGGACTAGCAGCTACGAGCAGTACTTC.